This T cell receptor (beta chain) was recorded in a study of cytomegalovirus exposure and HLA in healthy donors. Study-wide background: From HLA-typed donors, an early data release held 70 million to 100 million unique TCRs. Study outcomes and limitations: The study recorded 150 to 200 TCR beta chains that were cytomegalovirus-associated. It has been reported that TCR beta sequences accurately predicted the HLA-A and HLA-B alleles of most subjects.

Comments on this clone: What it binds is not known.

PCR employed 60 Vbeta and 13 Jbeta primers. Sequencing used immunoSEQ multiplex PCR; TCRdb keeps in-frame clones, though not all of them. The sample consists of 70,000 or so clones, 80% to 90% of them appearing once. The V gene's germline CDR1 is SGHAT and CDR2 FQNNGV. After removal of 0 bases from V and 4 bases from J, the junction contained 10 bases not matched to a gene. CDR3 length equals 17 residues. The chain links TRBV11-2 to TRBJ1-2, with 8 bases lining up with TRBD1. This sequence originates from a woman aged 25 to 39 in good health and CMV-seronegative. The sample was PBMCs. The CDR3 DNA reads as TGTGCCAGCAGCTTAGATATAGGCAGGACAGGGAGCTATGGCTACACCTTC. It translates to CASSLDIGRTGSYGYTF.